The clone carrying this TCR beta chain appeared a few times. Its specificity is not known. The PCR contained 60 Vbeta and 13 Jbeta primers. Libraries were prepared by immunoSEQ multiplex PCR; TCRdb keeps only in-frame clonotypes and omits some of them. The table shows under 200,000 clones, with 75% to 85% occurring only once. The data stem from a study of cytomegalovirus exposure and HLA in healthy donors. Study-wide points: Reported performance of the classifier showed diagnosis of cytomegalovirus status with high specificity and sensitivity. Per a prior analysis, the majority of TCR beta V segments were productive roughly 90% or roughly 30% of the time. A cluster of highly shared sequence variants was likely a sequencing artifact.

In germline, CDR1 is LNHDA, CDR2 SQIVND (reference sequence). J lost 6 bases, V lost 8 bases, and 3 bases had no gene match. This CDR3 has 13 amino acids. The origin of this receptor is a woman in her 50s in good health and CMV-seronegative. The chain combines TRBV19 with TRBJ1-5; TRBD1 matches at 11 bases. Input material: PBMCs. CDR3 protein: CASGDRGGQPQHF. The CDR3 coding sequence is TGTGCCAGTGGGGACAGGGGGGGTCAGCCCCAGCATTTT. Looking up the rest from reference TRBV19 and TRBJ1-5 gives the full variable domain: DGGITQSPKYLFRKEGQNVTLSCEQNLNHDAMYWYRQDPGQGLRLIYYSQIVNDFQKGDIAEGYSVSREKKESFPLTVTSAQKNPTAFYLCASGDRGGQPQHFGDGTRLSIL.